These 2 T cell receptor beta chains share one sample of origin, sequenced in a study of vaccination effects on CD4 cells after COVID-19. The method was immunoSEQ multiplex PCR; TCRdb's version includes in-frame clones alone and lacks a portion of them. The table lists under 50,000 clones, 76% of them singletons. Subsequent to less than twelve days of culture, CD4+ T cells were isolated. No antigen is known for these receptors. The source material was CD4+ T cells from PBMCs cultured without peptide, sampled before COVID-19 vaccination. The source of these receptors is a human donor who had a prior SARS-CoV-2 infection.

The rearrangement links TRBV6-5 to TRBJ2-7, with D perhaps assigned TRBD1 or TRBD2 (5 bases each). The CDR3 has 13 amino acids. The V end lost 6 bases, the J end lost 4 bases, and 13 bases lay between the germline ends. Germline values: CDR1 MNHEY, CDR2 SVGAGI. In nucleotides, the CDR3 is TGTGCCAGCAGCCGGGGCTTTTTGTACGAGCAGTACTTC. As protein: CASSRGFLYEQYF.

The chain couples TRBV5-1 to TRBJ2-5; tentative D call: TRBD2 (7 bases). Looked up from germline, CDR1 is SGHRS and CDR2 is YFSETQ. This CDR3 has 13 amino acids. V was pared by 2 bases and J by 4 bases, with 9 bases between. CDR3 in amino acids: CASSFGGRETQYF. Written as DNA, the CDR3 is TGCGCCAGCAGCTTCGGGGGGCGAGAGACCCAGTACTTC.